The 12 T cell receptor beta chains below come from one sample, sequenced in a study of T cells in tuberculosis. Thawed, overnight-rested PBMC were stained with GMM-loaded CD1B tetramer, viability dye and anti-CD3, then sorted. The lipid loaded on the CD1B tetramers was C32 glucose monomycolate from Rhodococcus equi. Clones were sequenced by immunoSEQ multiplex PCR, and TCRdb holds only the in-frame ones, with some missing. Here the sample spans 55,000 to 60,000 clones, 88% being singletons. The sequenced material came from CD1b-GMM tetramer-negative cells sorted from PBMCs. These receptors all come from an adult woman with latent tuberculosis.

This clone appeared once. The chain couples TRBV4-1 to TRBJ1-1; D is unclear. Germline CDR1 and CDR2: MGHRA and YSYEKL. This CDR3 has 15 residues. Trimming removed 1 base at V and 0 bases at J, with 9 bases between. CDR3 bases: TGCGCCAGCAGCCAAGTTATGGGCATGAACACTGAAGCTTTCTTT. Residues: CASSQVMGMNTEAFF.

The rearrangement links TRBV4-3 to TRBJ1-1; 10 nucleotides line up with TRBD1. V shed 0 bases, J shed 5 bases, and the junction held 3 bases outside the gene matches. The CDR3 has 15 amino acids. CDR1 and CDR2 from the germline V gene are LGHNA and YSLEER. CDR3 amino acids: CASSQEDRGGTEAFF. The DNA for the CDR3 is TGCGCCAGCAGCCAAGAGGACAGGGGGGGGACTGAAGCTTTCTTT.

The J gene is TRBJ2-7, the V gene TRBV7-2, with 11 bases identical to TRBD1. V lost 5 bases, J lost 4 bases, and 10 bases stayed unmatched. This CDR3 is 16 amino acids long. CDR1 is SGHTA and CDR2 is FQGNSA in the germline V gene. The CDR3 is CASSPRTGGKRYEQYF. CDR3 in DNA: TGTGCCAGCAGCCCTAGGACAGGGGGCAAAAGGTACGAGCAGTACTTC.

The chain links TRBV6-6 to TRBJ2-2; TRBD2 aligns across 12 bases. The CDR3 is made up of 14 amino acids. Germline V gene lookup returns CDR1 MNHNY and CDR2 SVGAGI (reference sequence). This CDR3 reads CGTSGMGNTGELFF. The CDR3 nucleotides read TGTGGGACTAGCGGGATGGGGAACACCGGGGAGCTGTTTTTT.

The CDR3 loop is CASSVGGGVGLAVRSYNEQFF. CDR3 DNA: TGTGCCAGCAGCGTAGGAGGTGGGGTCGGACTAGCGGTTCGCTCCTACAATGAGCAGTTCTTC. This chain uses TRBV9 with TRBJ2-1, with 10 positions matching TRBD2. This CDR3 comprises 21 residues. Germline CDR1 reads SGDLS; CDR2 reads YYNGEE. Trimming at V came to 0 bases and at J to 0 bases, leaving 15 bases not matched to a gene. Filled out from reference TRBV9 and TRBJ2-1, the complete variable domain reads DSGVTQTPKHLITATGQRVTLRCSPRSGDLSVYWYQQSLDQGLQFLIQYYNGEERAKGNILERFSAQQFPDLHSELNLSSLELGDSALYFCASSVGGGVGLAVRSYNEQFFGPGTRLTVL.

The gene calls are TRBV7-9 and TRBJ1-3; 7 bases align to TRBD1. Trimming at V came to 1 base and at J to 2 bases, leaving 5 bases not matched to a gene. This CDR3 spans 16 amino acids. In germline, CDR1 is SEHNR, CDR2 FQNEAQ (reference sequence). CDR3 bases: TGTGCCAGCAGCTTAGAGCAGGGGGAGCCTGGAAACACCATATATTTT. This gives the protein CASSLEQGEPGNTIYF.

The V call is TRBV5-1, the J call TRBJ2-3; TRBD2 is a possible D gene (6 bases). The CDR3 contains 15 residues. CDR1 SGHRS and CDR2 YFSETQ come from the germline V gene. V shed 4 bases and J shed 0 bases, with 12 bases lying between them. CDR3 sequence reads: CASSKDGGSTDTQYF. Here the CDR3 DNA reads TGCGCCAGCAGCAAGGACGGGGGTAGCACAGATACGCAGTATTTT.

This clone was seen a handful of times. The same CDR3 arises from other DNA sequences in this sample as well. This chain's CDR3 is CASSEEAGGYNEQFF. In DNA, the CDR3 is TGTGCCAGCAGTGAAGAAGCGGGGGGGTACAATGAGCAGTTCTTC. The chain is built from TRBV6-1 and TRBJ2-1; 10 bases match TRBD2. The CDR3 sequence is 15 residues long. V shed 1 base and J 4 bases; nucleotides not matched to a gene: 1. CDR1 MNHNS and CDR2 SASEGT come from the germline V gene.

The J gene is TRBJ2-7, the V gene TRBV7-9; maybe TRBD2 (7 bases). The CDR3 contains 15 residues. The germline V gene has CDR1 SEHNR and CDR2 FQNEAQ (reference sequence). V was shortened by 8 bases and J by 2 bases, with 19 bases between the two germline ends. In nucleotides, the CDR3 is TGTGCCAGCGCGGGAGACCGGGACATCCCCTACGAGCAGTACTTC. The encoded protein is CASAGDRDIPYEQYF.

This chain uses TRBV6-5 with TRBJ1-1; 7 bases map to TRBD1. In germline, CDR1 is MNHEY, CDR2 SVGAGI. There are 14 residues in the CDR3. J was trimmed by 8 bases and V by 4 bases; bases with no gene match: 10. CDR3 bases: TGTGCCAGCAGTTCCGACCTACAGACAGGGGAAGCTTTCTTT. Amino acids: CASSSDLQTGEAFF.

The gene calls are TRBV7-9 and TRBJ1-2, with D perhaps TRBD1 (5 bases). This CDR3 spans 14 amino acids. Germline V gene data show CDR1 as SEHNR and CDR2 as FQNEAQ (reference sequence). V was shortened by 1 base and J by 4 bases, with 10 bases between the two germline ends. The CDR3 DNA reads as TGTGCCAGCAGCTTAGACGGGACTATCTATGGCTACACCTTC. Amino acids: CASSLDGTIYGYTF.

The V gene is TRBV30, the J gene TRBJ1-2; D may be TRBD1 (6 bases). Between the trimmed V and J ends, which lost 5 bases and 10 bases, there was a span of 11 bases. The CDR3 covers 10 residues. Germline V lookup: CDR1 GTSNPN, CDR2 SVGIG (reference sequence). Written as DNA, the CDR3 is TGTGCCTGGCTGGACAGATACTACACCTTC. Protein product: CAWLDRYYTF.